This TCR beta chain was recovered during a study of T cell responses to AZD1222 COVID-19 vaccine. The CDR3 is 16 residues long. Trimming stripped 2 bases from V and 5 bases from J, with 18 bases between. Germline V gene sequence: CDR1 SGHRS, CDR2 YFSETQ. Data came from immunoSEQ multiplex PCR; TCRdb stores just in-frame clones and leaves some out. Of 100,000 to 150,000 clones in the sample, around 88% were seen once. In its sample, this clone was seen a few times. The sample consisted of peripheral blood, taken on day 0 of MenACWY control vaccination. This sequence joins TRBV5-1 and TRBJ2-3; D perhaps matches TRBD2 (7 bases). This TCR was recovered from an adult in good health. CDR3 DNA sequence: TGCGCCAGCAGCTTTGGGGGGGCATCCCTAGGAGATACGCAGTATTTT. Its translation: CASSFGGASLGDTQYF. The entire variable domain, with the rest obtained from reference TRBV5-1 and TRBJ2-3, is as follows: KAGVTQTPRYLIKTRGQQVTLSCSPISGHRSVSWYQQTPGQGLQFLFEYFSETQRNKGNFPGRFSGRQFSNSRSEMNVSTLELGDSALYLCASSFGGASLGDTQYFGPGTRLTVL.